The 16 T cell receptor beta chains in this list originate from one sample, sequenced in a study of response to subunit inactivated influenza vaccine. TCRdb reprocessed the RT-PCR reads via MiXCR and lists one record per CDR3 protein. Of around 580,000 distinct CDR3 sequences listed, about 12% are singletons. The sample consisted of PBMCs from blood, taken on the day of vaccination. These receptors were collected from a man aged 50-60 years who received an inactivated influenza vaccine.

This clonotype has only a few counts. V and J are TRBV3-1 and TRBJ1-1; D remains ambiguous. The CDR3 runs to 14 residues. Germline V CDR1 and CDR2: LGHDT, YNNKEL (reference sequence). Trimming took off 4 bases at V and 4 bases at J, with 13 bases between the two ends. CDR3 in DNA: TGTGCCAGCAGCCCCTCTCTAGTGGGCACTGAAGCTTTCTTT. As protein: CASSPSLVGTEAFF.

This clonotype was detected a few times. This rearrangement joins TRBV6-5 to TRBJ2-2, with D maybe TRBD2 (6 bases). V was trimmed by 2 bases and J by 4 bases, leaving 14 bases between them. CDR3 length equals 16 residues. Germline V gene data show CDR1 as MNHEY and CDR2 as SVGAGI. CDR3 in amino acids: CASSYLGGSGTGELFF. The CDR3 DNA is TGTGCCAGCAGTTACCTCGGGGGTTCCGGCACCGGGGAGCTGTTTTTT.

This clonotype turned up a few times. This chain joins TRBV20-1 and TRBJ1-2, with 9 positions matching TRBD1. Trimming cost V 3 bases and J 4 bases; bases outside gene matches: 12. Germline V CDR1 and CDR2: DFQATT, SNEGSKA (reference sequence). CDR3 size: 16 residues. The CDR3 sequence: CSASRSGQGAFYGYTF. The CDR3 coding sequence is TGCAGTGCTAGCCGCTCGGGACAGGGCGCTTTCTATGGCTACACCTTC.

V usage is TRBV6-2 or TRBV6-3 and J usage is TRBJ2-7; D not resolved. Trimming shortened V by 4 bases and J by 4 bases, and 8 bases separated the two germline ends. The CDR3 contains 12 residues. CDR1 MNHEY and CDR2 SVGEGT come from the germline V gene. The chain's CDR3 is CASSWAAYEQYF. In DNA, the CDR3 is TGTGCCAGCAGTTGGGCAGCTTACGAGCAGTACTTC.

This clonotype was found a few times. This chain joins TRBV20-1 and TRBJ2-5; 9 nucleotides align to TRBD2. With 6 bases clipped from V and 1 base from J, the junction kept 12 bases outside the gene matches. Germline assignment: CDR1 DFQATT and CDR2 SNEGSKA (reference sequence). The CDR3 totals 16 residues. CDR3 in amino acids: CSAPSRRGGLQETQYF. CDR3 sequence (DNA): TGCAGTGCCCCAAGCCGGCGGGGGGGACTCCAAGAGACCCAGTACTTC.

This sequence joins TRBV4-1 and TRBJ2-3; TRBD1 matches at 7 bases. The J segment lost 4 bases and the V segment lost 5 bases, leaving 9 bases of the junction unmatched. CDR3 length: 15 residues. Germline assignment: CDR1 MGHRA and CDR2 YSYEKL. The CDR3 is CASSTKGGASDTQYF. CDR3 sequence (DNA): TGCGCCAGCAGCACGAAAGGGGGCGCCTCAGATACGCAGTATTTT.

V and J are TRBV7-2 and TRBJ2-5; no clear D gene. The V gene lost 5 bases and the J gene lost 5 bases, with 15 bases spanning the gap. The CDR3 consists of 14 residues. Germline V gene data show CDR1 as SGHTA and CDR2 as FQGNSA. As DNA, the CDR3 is TGTGCCAGCAGCCCAGAGGCCAATCGGGAGACCCAGTACTTC. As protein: CASSPEANRETQYF.

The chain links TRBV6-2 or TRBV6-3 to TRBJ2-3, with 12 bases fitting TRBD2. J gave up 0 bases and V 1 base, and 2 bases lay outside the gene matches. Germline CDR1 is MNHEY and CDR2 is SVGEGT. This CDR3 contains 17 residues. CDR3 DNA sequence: TGTGCCAGCAGTTACTACACTAGCGGGAGGAGCACAGATACGCAGTATTTT. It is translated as CASSYYTSGRSTDTQYF.

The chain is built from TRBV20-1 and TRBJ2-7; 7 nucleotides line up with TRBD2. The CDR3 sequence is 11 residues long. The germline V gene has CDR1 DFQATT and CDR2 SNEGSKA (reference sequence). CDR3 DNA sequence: TGCAGCGCCGGGGGGTCCTTGGAGCAGTACTTC. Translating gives CSAGGSLEQYF.

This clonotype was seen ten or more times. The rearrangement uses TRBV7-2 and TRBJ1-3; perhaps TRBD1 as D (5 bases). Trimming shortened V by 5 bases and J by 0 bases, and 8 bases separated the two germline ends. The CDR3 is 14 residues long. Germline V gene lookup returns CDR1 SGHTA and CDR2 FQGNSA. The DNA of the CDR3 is TGTGCCAGCAGCCTAGACAGCTCTGGAAACACCATATATTTT. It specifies CASSLDSSGNTIYF.

The CDR3 reads CASSQEGGGDEQYF. DNA for the CDR3: TGTGCCAGCAGCCAAGAAGGAGGAGGAGACGAGCAGTACTTC. This chain joins TRBV4-2 and TRBJ2-7; weak D call: TRBD2 (5 bases). In germline, CDR1 is LGHNA, CDR2 YNFKEQ. The CDR3 is 14 residues long. Trimming cost V 0 bases and J 5 bases, with 11 bases left between them.

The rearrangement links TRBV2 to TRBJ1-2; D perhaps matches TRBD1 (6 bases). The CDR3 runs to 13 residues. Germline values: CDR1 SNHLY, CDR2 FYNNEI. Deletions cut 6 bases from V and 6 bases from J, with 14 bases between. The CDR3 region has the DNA TGTGCCAGCAGAGAGCTTTACAGGGATGGCTACACCTTC. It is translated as CASRELYRDGYTF.

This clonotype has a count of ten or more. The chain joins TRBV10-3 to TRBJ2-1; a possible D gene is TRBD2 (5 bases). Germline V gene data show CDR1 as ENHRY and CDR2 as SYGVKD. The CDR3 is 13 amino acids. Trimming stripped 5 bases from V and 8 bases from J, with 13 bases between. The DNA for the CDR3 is TGTGCCATCAGTCTAGCACTAGAGGATGAGCAGTTCTTC. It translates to CAISLALEDEQFF.

The CDR3 sequence is CASSQMRAQVKETQYF. In DNA form, the CDR3 reads TGTGCCAGCAGCCAAATGAGGGCTCAAGTAAAAGAGACCCAGTACTTC. The chain recombines TRBV3-1 with TRBJ2-5; possible D gene TRBD2, 5 bases. This CDR3 contains 16 residues. Germline V gene lookup returns CDR1 LGHDT and CDR2 YNNKEL (reference sequence). The V end lost 2 bases, the J end lost 3 bases, and 16 bases lay between the germline ends.

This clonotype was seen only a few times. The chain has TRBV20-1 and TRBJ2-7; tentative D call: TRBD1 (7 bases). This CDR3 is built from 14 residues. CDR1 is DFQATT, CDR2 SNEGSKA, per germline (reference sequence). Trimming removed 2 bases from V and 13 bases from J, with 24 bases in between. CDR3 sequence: CSARQGGGPEAGYF. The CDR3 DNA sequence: TGCAGTGCTAGACAAGGAGGGGGCCCCGAAGCCGGCTACTTC.

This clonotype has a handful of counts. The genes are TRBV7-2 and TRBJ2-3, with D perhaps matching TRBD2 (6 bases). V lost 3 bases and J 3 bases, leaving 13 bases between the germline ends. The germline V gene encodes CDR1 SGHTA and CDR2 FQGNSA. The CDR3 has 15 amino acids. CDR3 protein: CASSFAEAGTDTQYF. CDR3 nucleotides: TGTGCCAGCAGCTTTGCTGAGGCGGGAACAGATACGCAGTATTTT.